The 4 T cell receptor beta chains listed next were all sequenced from one sample in a study of T cells in Graves' hyperthyroidism and ophthalmopathy. Authors of the study amplified TCR beta CDR3 regions from RNA transcripts. When the TCR CDR3 underwent first-round RT-PCR, the HTBI primer set was used. TCRdb independently ran MiXCR on the multiplex PCR reads; one entry per CDR3 protein. The sample shows 300,000 to 450,000 distinct CDR3 sequences, about 14% of them seen only once. The source material was blood. Every receptor here comes from a woman aged 55-70 years with Graves' hyperthyroidism.

This clonotype was seen only once. Its ends do not fully match the called genes, so a read error is possible. This rearrangement joins TRBV5-1 to TRBJ2-1; 16 bases are shared with TRBD2. The CDR3 is made up of 19 amino acids. Germline V CDR1 and CDR2: SGHRS, YFSETQ. CDR3 bases: TGTGCCAGCAGCATGTCGGGACTAGCGGGAGGGCTCTCCTACAATGAGCAGTTCTTC. Residues: CASSMSGLAGGLSYNEQFF.

Ten or more counts support this clonotype. This sequence joins TRBV29-1 and TRBJ2-3, with TRBD2 matching 9 bases. CDR1 is SQVTM, CDR2 ANQGSEA, per germline. CDR3 length: 16 amino acids. With 3 bases clipped from V and 2 bases from J, the junction kept 9 bases outside the gene matches. The CDR3 protein is CSVETYGTSSTDTQYF. CDR3 bases: TGCAGCGTTGAGACTTACGGGACTAGCTCCACAGATACGCAGTATTTT.

This clonotype was counted at least ten times. The chain employs TRBV20-1 and TRBJ2-7, with 11 bases aligning to TRBD2. CDR3 length equals 14 residues. J was trimmed by 2 bases and V by 6 bases; bases with no gene match: 6. CDR1 and CDR2 (germline): DFQATT, SNEGSKA (reference sequence). CDR3 coding DNA: TGCAGTGCCTTGACTAGCGGGAACACCTACGAGCAGTACTTC. It specifies CSALTSGNTYEQYF.

On this clonotype: This may arise from a read error, as a much more abundant clone is one base away. The V gene is TRBV5-6, the J gene TRBJ2-1; D possibly uses TRBD1 or TRBD2 (5 bases each). CDR1 and CDR2 (germline): SGHDT, YYEEEE. CDR3 size: 16 residues. The CDR3 reads CASSGWMGEMGNGQFF. CDR3 in DNA: TGTGCCAGCAGCGGCTGGATGGGGGAAATGGGGAATGGGCAGTTCTTC. The variable domain in full, with the rest retrieved from reference TRBV5-6 and TRBJ2-1, is DAGVTQSPTHLIKTRGQQVTLRCSPKSGHDTVSWYQQALGQGPQFIFQYYEEEERQRGNFPDRFSGHQFPNYSSELNVNALLLGDSALYLCASSGWMGEMGNGQFFGPGTRLTVL.